The TCR beta chain described here comes from a study of Ad26.COV2.S vaccination and SARS-CoV-2 variants. Overall study: Within the COV1001 Ad26.COV2.S trial arm, the donor was enrolled. The vaccine Ad26.COV2.S was put into the muscle once, or twice with 56 days between.

Findings and limits, study-wide: Participants given vaccine showed non-spike TCR breadth similar to that of placebo recipients.

The treatment here: 19 received Ad26.COV2.S at low or high dose, single or two shots; roughly 5 received placebo; per-sample allocation not given. Day 63 after the first injection of vaccine or placebo was the sampling time. Adults aged 18-55 years in Boston included the donor. Notes on this clone: No antigen is known for it.

V dropped 1 base and J dropped 7; count of bases not matched to a gene: 6. CDR1 is MGHRA and CDR2 is YSYEKL in the germline V gene. The CDR3 has 16 residues. TCRdb keeps only in-frame clones here, not all; method: immunoSEQ multiplex PCR. This table has some 390,000 clones, 75% to 90% appearing once. The V call is TRBV4-1, the J call TRBJ2-1; 11 nucleotides match TRBD2. The material was peripheral blood, obtained in a trial of Ad26.COV2.S vaccine versus placebo. This clonotype originated in a person aged 18 to 65 who received the Ad26.COV2.S COVID-19 vaccine or a placebo. For the CDR3, the DNA is TGCGCCAGCAGCCAAGTGCAGGGACTAGCGGTTAATGAGCAGTTCTTC. Its translation is CASSQVQGLAVNEQFF.